The present T cell receptor beta chain was sequenced within a study of blood T cell repertoires in COVID-19. Across the study: Samples of COVID-19 (acute and convalescent) were obtained from the United States, Italy and Spain. Nucleic acid was either cDNA or gDNA, and it came from T cells, B-cell-depleted T cells, or PBMCs.

Authors' data handling: Amplified reference gene primers provided the basis for estimating nucleated cell counts. Sequenced by immunoSEQ multiplex PCR; TCRdb stores in-frame clones only, minus some. V, J and clone size are taken as reported in that table, and D and trimming were inferred from the DNA itself. The sample records roughly 150,000 clones, more than 70% being singletons. This receptor was obtained from an elderly woman with active or convalescent COVID-19. Source material: peripheral blood.

CDR3 in DNA: TGTGCCAGCAGCAGGACTAGCGGGAACACCCAGTACTTC. This translates into CASSRTSGNTQYF. The V gene is TRBV6-5, the J gene TRBJ2-5, with TRBD2 identical over 12 bases. Germline V CDR1 and CDR2: MNHEY, SVGAGI. Losses at the gene ends were 6 bases for V and 8 bases for J; bases not matched to a gene: 4. This CDR3 contains 13 residues.